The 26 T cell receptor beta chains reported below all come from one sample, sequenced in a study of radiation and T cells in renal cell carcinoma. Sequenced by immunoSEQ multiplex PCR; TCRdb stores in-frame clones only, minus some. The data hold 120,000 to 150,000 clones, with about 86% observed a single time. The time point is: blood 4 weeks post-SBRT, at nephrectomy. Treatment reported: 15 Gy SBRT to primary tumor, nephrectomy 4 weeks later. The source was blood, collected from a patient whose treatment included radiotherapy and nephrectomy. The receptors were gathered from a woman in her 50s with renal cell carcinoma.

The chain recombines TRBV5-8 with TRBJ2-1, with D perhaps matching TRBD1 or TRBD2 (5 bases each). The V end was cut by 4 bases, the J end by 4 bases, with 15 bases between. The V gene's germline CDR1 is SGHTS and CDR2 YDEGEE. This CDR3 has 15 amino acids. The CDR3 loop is CASSQGTRGYNEQFF. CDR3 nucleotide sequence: TGTGCCAGCAGCCAAGGGACCCGAGGGTACAATGAGCAGTTCTTC.

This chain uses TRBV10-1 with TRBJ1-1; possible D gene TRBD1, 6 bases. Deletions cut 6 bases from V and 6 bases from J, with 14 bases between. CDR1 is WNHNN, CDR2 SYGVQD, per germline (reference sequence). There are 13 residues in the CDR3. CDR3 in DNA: TGCGCCAGCAGGCGGACAGTCGGTGCTGAAGCTTTCTTT. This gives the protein CASRRTVGAEAFF.

This chain's CDR3 is CASSSRGTGVRQQYF. The CDR3 region has the DNA TGTGCCAGCAGTTCCCGGGGGACGGGAGTACGGCAGCAGTACTTC. This chain joins TRBV28 and TRBJ2-7; TRBD2 might be the D (6 bases). The germline V gene encodes CDR1 MDHEN and CDR2 SYDVKM. CDR3 size: 15 residues. Trimming took off 4 bases at V and 8 bases at J, with 21 bases between the two ends. Combining the CDR3 with reference TRBV28 and TRBJ2-7 gives the whole variable domain DVKVTQSSRYLVKRTGEKVFLECVQDMDHENMFWYRQDPGLGLRLIYFSYDVKMKEKGDIPEGYSVSREKKERFSLILESASTNQTSMYLCASSSRGTGVRQQYFGPGTRLTVT.

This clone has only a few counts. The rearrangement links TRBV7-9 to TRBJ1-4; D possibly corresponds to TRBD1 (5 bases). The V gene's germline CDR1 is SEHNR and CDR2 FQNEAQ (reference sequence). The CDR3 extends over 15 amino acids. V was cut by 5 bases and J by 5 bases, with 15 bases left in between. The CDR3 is CASSDTGTDNEKLFF. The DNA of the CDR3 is TGTGCCAGCAGCGATACCGGGACGGACAATGAAAAACTGTTTTTT.

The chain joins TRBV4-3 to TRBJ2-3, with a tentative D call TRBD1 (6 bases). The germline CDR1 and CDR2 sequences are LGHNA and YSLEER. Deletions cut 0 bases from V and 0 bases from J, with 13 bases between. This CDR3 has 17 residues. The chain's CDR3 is CASSQEIPGASTDTQYF. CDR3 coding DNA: TGCGCCAGCAGCCAAGAAATCCCAGGGGCTAGCACAGATACGCAGTATTTT.

The CDR3 region is CASSIIGFYGYTF. The CDR3 region has the DNA TGTGCCAGTAGTATCATAGGGTTCTATGGCTACACCTTC. The chain combines TRBV19 with TRBJ1-2; D is ambiguous. Germline assignment: CDR1 LNHDA and CDR2 SQIVND (reference sequence). V lost 3 bases to trimming and J lost 4 bases, with 9 bases between them. The CDR3 sequence is 13 residues long.

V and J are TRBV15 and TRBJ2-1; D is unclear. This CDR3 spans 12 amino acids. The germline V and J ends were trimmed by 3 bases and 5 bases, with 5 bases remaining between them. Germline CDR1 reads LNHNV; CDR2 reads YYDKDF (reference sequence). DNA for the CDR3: TGTGCCACCAGCAGGGCCCACAATGAGCAGTTCTTC. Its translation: CATSRAHNEQFF.

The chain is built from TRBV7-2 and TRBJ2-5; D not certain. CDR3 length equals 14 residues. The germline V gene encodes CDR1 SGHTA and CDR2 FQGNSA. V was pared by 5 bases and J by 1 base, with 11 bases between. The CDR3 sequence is CASSKGYRQETQYF. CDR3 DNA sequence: TGTGCCAGCAGCAAAGGGTACCGCCAAGAGACCCAGTACTTC.

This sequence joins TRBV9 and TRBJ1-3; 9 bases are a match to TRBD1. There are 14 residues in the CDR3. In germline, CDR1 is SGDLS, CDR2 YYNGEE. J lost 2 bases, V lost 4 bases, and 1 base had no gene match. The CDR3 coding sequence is TGTGCCAGCAGCCGGACAGGGGCTGGAAACACCATATATTTT. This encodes CASSRTGAGNTIYF.

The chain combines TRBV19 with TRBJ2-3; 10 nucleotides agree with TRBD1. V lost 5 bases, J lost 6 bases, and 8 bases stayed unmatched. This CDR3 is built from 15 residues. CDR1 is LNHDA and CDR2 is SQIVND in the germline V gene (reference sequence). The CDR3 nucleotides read TGTGCCAGTAGTTCCCTGGACAGGGGGGTGGATACGCAGTATTTT. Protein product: CASSSLDRGVDTQYF.

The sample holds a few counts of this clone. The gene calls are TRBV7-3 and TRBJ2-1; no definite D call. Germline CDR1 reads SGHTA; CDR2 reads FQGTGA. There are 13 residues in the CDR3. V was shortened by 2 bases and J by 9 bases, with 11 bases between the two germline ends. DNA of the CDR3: TGTGCCAGCAGCTTAGTGACAAGGAGTGAGCAGTTCTTC. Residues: CASSLVTRSEQFF.

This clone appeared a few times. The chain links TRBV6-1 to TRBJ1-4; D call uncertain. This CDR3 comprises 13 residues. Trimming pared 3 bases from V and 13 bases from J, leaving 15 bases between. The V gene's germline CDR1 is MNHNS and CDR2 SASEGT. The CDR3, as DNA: TGTGCCAGCAGTGAGCAAGGTTACACAAGACTGTTTTTT. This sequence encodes CASSEQGYTRLFF.

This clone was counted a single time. The CDR3: CAWSVGSVSLVATNEKLFF. The CDR3 DNA reads TGTGCCTGGAGTGTAGGGTCAGTCTCATTAGTTGCAACTAATGAAAAACTGTTTTTT. The V gene is TRBV30, the J gene TRBJ1-4; D not resolved. The length of the CDR3 is 19 residues. Germline lookup yields CDR1 GTSNPN and CDR2 SVGIG (reference sequence). V was clipped by 0 bases and J by 0 bases, with 20 bases between them.

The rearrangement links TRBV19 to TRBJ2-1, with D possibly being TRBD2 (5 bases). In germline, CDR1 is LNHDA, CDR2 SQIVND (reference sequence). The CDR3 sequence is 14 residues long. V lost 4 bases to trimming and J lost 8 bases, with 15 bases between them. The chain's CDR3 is CASSRASRSDEQFF. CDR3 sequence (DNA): TGTGCCAGTAGTAGGGCTAGCCGGAGCGATGAGCAGTTCTTC.

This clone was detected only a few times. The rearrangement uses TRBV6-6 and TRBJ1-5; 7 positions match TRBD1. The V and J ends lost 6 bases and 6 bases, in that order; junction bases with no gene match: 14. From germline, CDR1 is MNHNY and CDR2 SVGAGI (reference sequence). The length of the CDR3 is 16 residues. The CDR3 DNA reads TGTGCCAGCAGCTCCAATATACAGGGGTTCCCTCAGCCCCAGCATTTT. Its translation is CASSSNIQGFPQPQHF.

The CDR3 loop reads CAPKGGGWQNTGELFF. As DNA, the CDR3 is TGTGCCCCGAAAGGGGGGGGATGGCAGAACACCGGGGAGCTGTTTTTT. V and J are TRBV15 and TRBJ2-2, with D maybe TRBD2 (7 bases). V was trimmed by 11 bases and J by 1 base, leaving 20 bases between them. CDR1 is LNHNV, CDR2 YYDKDF, per germline (reference sequence). This CDR3 is built from 16 residues.

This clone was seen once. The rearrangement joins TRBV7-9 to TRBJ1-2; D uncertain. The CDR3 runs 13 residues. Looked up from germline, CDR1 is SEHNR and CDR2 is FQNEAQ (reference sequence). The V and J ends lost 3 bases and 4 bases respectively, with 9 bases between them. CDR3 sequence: CASSFDLSYGYTF. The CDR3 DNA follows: TGTGCCAGCAGCTTCGATCTTTCCTATGGCTACACCTTC.

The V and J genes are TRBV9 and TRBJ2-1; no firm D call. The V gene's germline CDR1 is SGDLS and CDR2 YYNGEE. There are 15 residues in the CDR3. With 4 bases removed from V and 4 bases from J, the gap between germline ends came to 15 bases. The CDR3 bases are TGTGCCAGCAGCCCCGGTTCACTACAGTACAATGAGCAGTTCTTC. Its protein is CASSPGSLQYNEQFF. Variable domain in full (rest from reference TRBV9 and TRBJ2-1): DSGVTQTPKHLITATGQRVTLRCSPRSGDLSVYWYQQSLDQGLQFLIQYYNGEERAKGNILERFSAQQFPDLHSELNLSSLELGDSALYFCASSPGSLQYNEQFFGPGTRLTVL.

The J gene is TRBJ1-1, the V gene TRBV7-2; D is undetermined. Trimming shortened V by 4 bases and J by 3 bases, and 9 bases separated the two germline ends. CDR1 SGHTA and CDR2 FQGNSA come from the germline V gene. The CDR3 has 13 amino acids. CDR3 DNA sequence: TGTGCCAGCAGCTACCCGGGATACACTGAAGCTTTCTTT. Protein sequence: CASSYPGYTEAFF.

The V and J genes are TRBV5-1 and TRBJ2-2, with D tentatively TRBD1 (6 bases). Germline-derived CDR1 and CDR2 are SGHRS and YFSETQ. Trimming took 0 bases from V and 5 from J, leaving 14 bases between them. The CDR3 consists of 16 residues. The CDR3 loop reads CASSLALTGKTGELFF. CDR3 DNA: TGCGCCAGCAGCTTGGCACTGACAGGAAAGACCGGGGAGCTGTTTTTT.

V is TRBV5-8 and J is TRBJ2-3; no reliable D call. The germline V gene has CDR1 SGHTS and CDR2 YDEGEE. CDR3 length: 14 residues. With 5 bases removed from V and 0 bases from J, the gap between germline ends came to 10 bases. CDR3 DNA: TGTGCCAGCAGGGGCTTGATGAGCACAGATACGCAGTATTTT. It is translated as CASRGLMSTDTQYF.

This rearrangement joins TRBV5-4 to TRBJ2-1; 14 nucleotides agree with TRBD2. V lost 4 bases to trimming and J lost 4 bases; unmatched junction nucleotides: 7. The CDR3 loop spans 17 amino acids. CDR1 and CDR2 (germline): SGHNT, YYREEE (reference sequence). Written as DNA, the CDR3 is TGTGCCAGCAGCCCCCAAGGGACTAGCGGGGGATACAATGAGCAGTTCTTC. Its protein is CASSPQGTSGGYNEQFF.

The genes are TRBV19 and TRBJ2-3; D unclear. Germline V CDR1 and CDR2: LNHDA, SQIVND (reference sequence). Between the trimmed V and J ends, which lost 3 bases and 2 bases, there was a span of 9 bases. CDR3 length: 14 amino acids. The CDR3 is CASSINYLTDTQYF. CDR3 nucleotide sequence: TGTGCCAGTAGTATCAACTATCTCACAGATACGCAGTATTTT.

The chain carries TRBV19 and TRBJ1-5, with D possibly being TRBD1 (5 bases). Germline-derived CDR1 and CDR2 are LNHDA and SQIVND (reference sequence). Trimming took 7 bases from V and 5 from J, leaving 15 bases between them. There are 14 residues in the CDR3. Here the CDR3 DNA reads TGTGCCAGTACCTTGGAGGGGATGGATCAGCCCCAGCATTTT. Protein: CASTLEGMDQPQHF.

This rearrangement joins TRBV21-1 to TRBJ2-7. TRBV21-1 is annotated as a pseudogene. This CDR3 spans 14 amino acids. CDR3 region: CASSKSTHSYEQYF. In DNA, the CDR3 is TGTGCCAGCAGCAAATCCACCCACTCCTACGAGCAGTACTTC.

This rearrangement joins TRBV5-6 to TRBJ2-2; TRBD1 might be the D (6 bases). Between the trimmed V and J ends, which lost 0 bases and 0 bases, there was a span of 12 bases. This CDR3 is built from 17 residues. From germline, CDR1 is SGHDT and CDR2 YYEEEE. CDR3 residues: CASSLVGQYPNTGELFF. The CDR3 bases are TGTGCCAGCAGCTTGGTAGGACAGTACCCGAACACCGGGGAGCTGTTTTTT.